The rows below give T cell receptor beta chains drawn from one sample of a study of T cell responses to AZD1222 COVID-19 vaccine. Some clones are missing from TCRdb's copy, which holds only in-frame ones; the method was immunoSEQ multiplex PCR. The sample lists over 85,000 clones, 84% seen once, with about a sixth in the top ten. The specimen was peripheral blood, collected on day 0 of AZD1222 vaccination. The receptors here all came from an adult in good health. Both conserved end residues are trimmed from each CDR3. Fields, in order: D gene, V gene, clone size, J gene, CDR3 protein. A D gene is named only where the DNA matches it firmly. Rows may omit the clone size; those that give it use once, few, many or a size class.

d_call: -
v_call: TRBV2
clone_size: few
j_call: TRBJ1-6
cdr3_aa: ASRVQYNSPLH

d_call: -
v_call: TRBV9
clone_size: -
j_call: TRBJ1-3
cdr3_aa: ASSVVSGAGNTIY

d_call: -
v_call: TRBV28
clone_size: once
j_call: TRBJ1-5
cdr3_aa: ASSQGRQPQH

d_call: TRBD2
v_call: TRBV20-1
clone_size: -
j_call: TRBJ2-1
cdr3_aa: SASMASGPPRSYNEQF

d_call: -
v_call: TRBV19
clone_size: -
j_call: TRBJ2-5
cdr3_aa: ASSPGPGETQY

d_call: TRBD1
v_call: TRBV15
clone_size: -
j_call: TRBJ2-7
cdr3_aa: ATSRDRGPYEQY

d_call: -
v_call: TRBV7-2
clone_size: -
j_call: TRBJ1-2
cdr3_aa: ASSDIPGGYT

d_call: -
v_call: TRBV19
clone_size: -
j_call: TRBJ1-2
cdr3_aa: ASSIGGRARGYT

d_call: -
v_call: TRBV5-1
clone_size: -
j_call: TRBJ1-4
cdr3_aa: ASSLGSTTNEKLF

d_call: TRBD1
v_call: TRBV29-1
clone_size: few
j_call: TRBJ1-1
cdr3_aa: SVAQGARTEAF

d_call: -
v_call: TRBV7-9
clone_size: -
j_call: TRBJ1-5
cdr3_aa: ASSLGPNQPQH

d_call: -
v_call: TRBV27
clone_size: -
j_call: TRBJ2-2
cdr3_aa: ASSLLSGGGTGELF

d_call: TRBD2
v_call: TRBV25-1
clone_size: -
j_call: TRBJ2-1
cdr3_aa: ASSAGTSGRNEQF

d_call: -
v_call: TRBV25-1
clone_size: once
j_call: TRBJ2-1
cdr3_aa: ASRGGNEQF

d_call: TRBD1
v_call: TRBV5-1
clone_size: -
j_call: TRBJ1-5
cdr3_aa: ASSLDTGAPNQPQH

d_call: TRBD1
v_call: TRBV7-2
clone_size: -
j_call: TRBJ1-3
cdr3_aa: ASSLAETGGSGNTIY

d_call: -
v_call: TRBV30
clone_size: few
j_call: TRBJ1-1
cdr3_aa: ALRTFMNTEAF

d_call: -
v_call: TRBV4-2
clone_size: -
j_call: TRBJ2-1
cdr3_aa: ASSQDLFNEQF

d_call: -
v_call: TRBV7-2
clone_size: -
j_call: TRBJ2-3
cdr3_aa: ASSPQRSSTDTQY

d_call: -
v_call: TRBV7-2
clone_size: -
j_call: TRBJ2-3
cdr3_aa: ASTLRGFRGTDTQY

d_call: -
v_call: TRBV12-3/TRBV12-4
clone_size: few
j_call: TRBJ1-6
cdr3_aa: ASSSYSPLH

d_call: -
v_call: TRBV3-1/TRBV3-2
clone_size: once
j_call: TRBJ1-1
cdr3_aa: ASSQTRNTEAF

d_call: TRBD1
v_call: TRBV12-5
clone_size: -
j_call: TRBJ1-1
cdr3_aa: ASGLGTGTTEAF

d_call: TRBD2
v_call: TRBV2
clone_size: -
j_call: TRBJ2-3
cdr3_aa: ASSVLAGVVTDTQY

d_call: TRBD1
v_call: TRBV4-2
clone_size: -
j_call: TRBJ1-4
cdr3_aa: ASSLGQGATNEKLF

d_call: -
v_call: TRBV14
clone_size: -
j_call: TRBJ2-5
cdr3_aa: ASSQVGYWTAYQETQY

d_call: TRBD1
v_call: TRBV7-9
clone_size: -
j_call: TRBJ1-6
cdr3_aa: ASSPWDRDNSPLH

d_call: -
v_call: TRBV3-1/TRBV3-2
clone_size: -
j_call: TRBJ2-1
cdr3_aa: ASSPTGTHYNEQF

d_call: TRBD2
v_call: TRBV27
clone_size: -
j_call: TRBJ2-7
cdr3_aa: ASTESGTSAYEQY

d_call: -
v_call: TRBV29-1
clone_size: -
j_call: TRBJ1-2
cdr3_aa: SVATGVEYGYT

d_call: -
v_call: TRBV4-3
clone_size: -
j_call: TRBJ1-2
cdr3_aa: ASSQEQGWAGGGYT

d_call: -
v_call: TRBV3-1/TRBV3-2
clone_size: -
j_call: TRBJ1-1
cdr3_aa: ASRTGRNTEAF

d_call: -
v_call: TRBV4-1
clone_size: -
j_call: TRBJ1-3
cdr3_aa: ASSQDGFSGNTIY

d_call: -
v_call: TRBV19
clone_size: -
j_call: TRBJ2-2
cdr3_aa: ASSMGRNTGELF

d_call: TRBD1
v_call: TRBV18
clone_size: -
j_call: TRBJ1-1
cdr3_aa: ASSPPSLGTGGANTEAF

d_call: TRBD1
v_call: TRBV28
clone_size: -
j_call: TRBJ1-6
cdr3_aa: ASSPGQHNSPLH

d_call: -
v_call: TRBV11-3
clone_size: -
j_call: TRBJ2-1
cdr3_aa: ASSLVFEQF

d_call: -
v_call: TRBV29-1
clone_size: -
j_call: TRBJ2-7
cdr3_aa: SVRRTTDPYEQY

d_call: -
v_call: TRBV24-1
clone_size: -
j_call: TRBJ2-2
cdr3_aa: ATSDLFTGELF

d_call: -
v_call: TRBV3-1/TRBV3-2
clone_size: -
j_call: TRBJ1-5
cdr3_aa: ASSQDSGQPQH

d_call: -
v_call: TRBV15
clone_size: -
j_call: TRBJ1-4
cdr3_aa: ATSRGSRGPEKLF

d_call: TRBD1
v_call: TRBV5-1
clone_size: once
j_call: TRBJ2-6
cdr3_aa: ASSYYIPGQGDSEANVLT

d_call: TRBD2
v_call: TRBV7-6
clone_size: -
j_call: TRBJ2-5
cdr3_aa: ASSLILAGGQGYQETQY

d_call: -
v_call: TRBV5-3
clone_size: -
j_call: TRBJ1-6
cdr3_aa: ARSFGHPEAYNSPLH

d_call: -
v_call: TRBV7-2
clone_size: -
j_call: TRBJ1-6
cdr3_aa: ASSLGETYNSPLH